One and the same sample provided the 5 T cell receptor beta chains below, sequenced in a study of T cell repertoires in cytomegalovirus infection. No antigen has been assigned to these receptors. MiXCR, applied by TCRdb to the reads, yields one record per CDR3 protein. The sample holds around 360,000 distinct CDR3 sequences; approximately 35% are singletons and the top ten take about 13%. The sequencing here drew on cultured PBMCs, taken from culture after CMV antigen stimulation. These receptors all stem from a human donor in good health (CMV status not recorded). Some clones in this sample may be carry-over from other donors' samples.

This clonotype was counted many times. The chain carries TRBV29-1 and TRBJ1-5; D uncertain. Trimming cost V 5 bases and J 3 bases, with 11 bases left between them. CDR3 size: 13 residues. Germline lookup yields CDR1 SQVTM and CDR2 ANQGSEA. CDR3 sequence (DNA): TGCAGCGTTAGTTCGGGCCTCAATCAGCCCCAGCATTTT. Translating it yields CSVSSGLNQPQHF. The full variable domain, in which reference TRBV29-1 and TRBJ1-5 provide the parts outside the CDR3, is SAVISQKPSRDICQRGTSLTIQCQVDSQVTMMFWYRQQPGQSLTLIATANQGSEATYESGFVIDKFPISRPNLTFSTLTVSNMSPEDSSIYLCSVSSGLNQPQHFGDGTRLSIL.

This clonotype was counted between two and nine times. This chain joins TRBV7-2 and TRBJ2-3; D is undetermined. CDR3 length: 13 amino acids. The V end lost 7 bases, the J end lost 0 bases, and 8 bases lay between the germline ends. Looked up from germline, CDR1 is SGHTA and CDR2 is FQGNSA. CDR3 protein: CASKPGSTDTQYF. The CDR3 DNA is TGTGCCAGCAAACCCGGGAGCACAGATACGCAGTATTTT.

This rearrangement joins TRBV6-2 or TRBV6-3 to TRBJ2-7, with 11 bases aligning to TRBD1. This CDR3 is built from 15 residues. J gave up 2 bases and V 5 bases, and 5 bases lay outside the gene matches. Germline V gene sequence: CDR1 MNHEY, CDR2 SVGEGT. DNA for the CDR3: TGTGCCAGCAGTGGTCGGGACAGGGGGACCTACGAGCAGTACGTC. Amino acids: CASSGRDRGTYEQYV.

The rearrangement joins TRBV7-2 to TRBJ1-1; 12 bases map to TRBD1. The ends lost 5 bases at V and 7 bases at J; junction bases unmatched: 5. The CDR3 is 14 residues long. The germline V gene has CDR1 SGHTA and CDR2 FQGNSA. CDR3 DNA sequence: TGTGCCAGCAGCAAGGGACAGGGGGCCGTTGAAGCTTTCTTT. The encoded protein is CASSKGQGAVEAFF.

The gene calls are TRBV18 and TRBJ2-2; 13 bases are a match to TRBD2. CDR3 length: 16 amino acids. V lost 4 bases to trimming and J lost 6 bases; unmatched junction nucleotides: 5. CDR1 is KGHSH, CDR2 LQKENI, per germline. The chain's CDR3 is CASSHRTSGSSGELFF. The CDR3 region has the DNA TGTGCCAGCTCACACCGGACTAGCGGGAGTTCCGGGGAGCTGTTTTTT.